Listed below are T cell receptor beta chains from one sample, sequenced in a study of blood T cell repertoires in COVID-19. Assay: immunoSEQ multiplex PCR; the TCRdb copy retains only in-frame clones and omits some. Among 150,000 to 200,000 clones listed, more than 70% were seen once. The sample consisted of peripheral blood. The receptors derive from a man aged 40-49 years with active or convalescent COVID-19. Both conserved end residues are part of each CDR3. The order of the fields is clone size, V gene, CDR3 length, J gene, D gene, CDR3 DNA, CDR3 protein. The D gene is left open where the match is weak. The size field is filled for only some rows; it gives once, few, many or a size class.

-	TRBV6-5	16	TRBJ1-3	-	TGTGCCAGCAGTTACTCGACAGCCAGCACAAGAAACACCATATATTTT	CASSYSTASTRNTIYF
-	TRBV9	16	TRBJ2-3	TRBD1	TGTGCCAGCAGCGTAGCTGGTACAGGGGCAGGGGATACGCAGTATTTT	CASSVAGTGAGDTQYF
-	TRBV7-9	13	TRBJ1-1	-	TGTGCCAGCAGCCTCGACATGAACACTGAAGCTTTCTTT	CASSLDMNTEAFF
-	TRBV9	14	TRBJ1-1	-	TGTGCCAGCAGCGTTGGGGGAGGTATCACTGAAGCTTTCTTT	CASSVGGGITEAFF
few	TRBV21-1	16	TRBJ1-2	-	TGTGCCAGCAGCAAAGAGGTGGGACAGGGGCAGGGCGGCTACACCTTC	CASSKEVGQGQGGYTF
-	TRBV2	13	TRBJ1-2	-	TGTGCCAGCAGTGAGGGCAGGGACTATGGCTACACCTTC	CASSEGRDYGYTF
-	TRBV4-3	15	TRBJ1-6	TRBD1	TGCGCCAGCAGCCAGTCGACAGGGGTTGGTTCACCCCTCCACTTT	CASSQSTGVGSPLHF
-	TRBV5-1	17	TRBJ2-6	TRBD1	TGCGCCAGCAGCTGGGGACAGACAGGCTCTGGGGCCAACGTCCTGACTTTC	CASSWGQTGSGANVLTF
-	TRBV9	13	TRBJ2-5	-	TGTGCCAGCAGCCCCCCAGCGGAAGAGACCCAGTACTTC	CASSPPAEETQYF
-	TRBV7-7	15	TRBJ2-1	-	TGTGCTAGCAGCTTTCGGGCAACAGGGTTGGGTGAGCAGTTCTTC	CASSFRATGLGEQFF
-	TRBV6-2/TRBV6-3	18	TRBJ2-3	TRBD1	TGTGCCAGCAGTTACAGGGCTCACCTCGGACAGGGTGGAGATACGCAGTATTTT	CASSYRAHLGQGGDTQYF
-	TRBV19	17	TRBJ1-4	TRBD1	TGTGCCAGTAGTATCCGGGACAGGGGAATTCGGGCTGAAAAACTGTTTTTT	CASSIRDRGIRAEKLFF
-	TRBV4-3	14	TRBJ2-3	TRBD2	TGCGCCAGCAGCCAAGCGGGGGGGGCCGATACGCAGTATTTT	CASSQAGGADTQYF
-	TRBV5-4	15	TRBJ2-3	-	TGTGCCAGCAGCTTTGAACAGGCCAAGGAGGATACGCAGTATTTT	CASSFEQAKEDTQYF
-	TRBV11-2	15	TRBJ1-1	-	TGTGCCAGCAGCTTATGGCAGGGAATGAACACTGAAGCTTTCTTT	CASSLWQGMNTEAFF
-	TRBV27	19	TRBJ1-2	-	TGTGCCAGCAGTTTATCGGCCCCGTGGGGGGAGGGGGTAAACTATGGCTACACCTTC	CASSLSAPWGEGVNYGYTF
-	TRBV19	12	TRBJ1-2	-	TGTGCCGGATTCCGGACGGGGTATGGCTACACCTTC	CAGFRTGYGYTF
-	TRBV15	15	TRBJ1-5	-	TGTGCCACCAGCATAACGTGGGCAGAGAATCAGCCCCAGCATTTT	CATSITWAENQPQHF
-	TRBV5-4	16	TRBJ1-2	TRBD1	TGTGCCAGCACCCAAACCCACCAGACAGGGAGGTATGGCTACACCTTC	CASTQTHQTGRYGYTF
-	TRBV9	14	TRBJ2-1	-	TGTGCCAGCAGCGTAGGTGGGGGGAAAAATGAGCAGTTCTTC	CASSVGGGKNEQFF
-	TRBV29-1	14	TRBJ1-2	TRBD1	TGCAGCGTTGAGGGGGACAGGGGACACTATGGCTACACCTTC	CSVEGDRGHYGYTF
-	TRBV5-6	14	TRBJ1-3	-	TGTGCCAGCAGCGAAGCCATTGAGGGAAACACCATATATTTT	CASSEAIEGNTIYF
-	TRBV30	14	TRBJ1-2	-	TGTGCCTGGAGTGTTTCCTACCCCGGTGGTGGCTACACCTTC	CAWSVSYPGGGYTF
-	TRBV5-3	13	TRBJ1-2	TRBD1	TGTGCCAGAAGCCACGTTTTGACAGGGGCTTCGCGTTTC	CARSHVLTGASRF
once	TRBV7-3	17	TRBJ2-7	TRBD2	TGTGCCAGCAGCTCCAGACATAGCGGGGGGTCCTCCTACGAGCAGTACTTC	CASSSRHSGGSSYEQYF
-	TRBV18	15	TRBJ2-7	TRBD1	TGTGCCAGCTCTCTTCGGACAGGAATGAACTACGAGCAGTACTTC	CASSLRTGMNYEQYF
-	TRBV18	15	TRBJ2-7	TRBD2	TGTGCCAGCTCACCACTAGCGGGGGGGTCCTACGAGCAGTACTTC	CASSPLAGGSYEQYF
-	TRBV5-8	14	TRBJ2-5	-	TGTGCCAGCAGCTTGGTACGGGGATGTAAGACCCAGTACTTC	CASSLVRGCKTQYF
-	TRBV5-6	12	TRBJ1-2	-	TGTGCCAGCAGCTTAACGGGTCATGGCTACACCTTC	CASSLTGHGYTF
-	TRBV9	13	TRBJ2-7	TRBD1	TGTGCCAGCAGCGTAGGACAGGGAGACCCAAAGTACTTC	CASSVGQGDPKYF
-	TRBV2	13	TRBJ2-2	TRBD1	TGTGCCAGCAGTGCCACAGGGGCCGGGGAGCTGTTTTTT	CASSATGAGELFF
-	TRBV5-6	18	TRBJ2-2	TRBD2	TGTGCCAGCAGCTTGTTTAGTGGGCCTAGCGGGATCACCGGGGAGCTGTTTTTT	CASSLFSGPSGITGELFF
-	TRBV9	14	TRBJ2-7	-	TGTGCCAGCAGCGTAGATGGCGGAGCTAGTGAGCAGTACTTC	CASSVDGGASEQYF
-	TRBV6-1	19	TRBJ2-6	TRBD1	TGTGCCAGCAGTGAAGAGGTAGGGGGCACGATCTCTGGGGCCAACGTCCTGACTTTC	CASSEEVGGTISGANVLTF
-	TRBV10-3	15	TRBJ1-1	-	TGTGCCATCAGCCCCCTCGACAGGCAGAACACTGAAGCTTTCTTT	CAISPLDRQNTEAFF
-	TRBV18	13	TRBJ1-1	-	TGTGCCAGCTCACCAAAGGGGGGGACTGAAGCTTTCTTT	CASSPKGGTEAFF
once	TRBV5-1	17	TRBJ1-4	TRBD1	TGCGCCAGCAGCTTGGGACAGGGGCCGGCAACTAATGAAAAACTGTTTTTT	CASSLGQGPATNEKLFF